This T cell receptor beta chain was found in a study of blood T cell repertoires in COVID-19. The V and J ends lost 2 bases and 5 bases respectively, with 10 bases between them. From germline, CDR1 is SGHKS and CDR2 YYEKEE (reference sequence). The CDR3 runs to 14 residues. The assay was immunoSEQ multiplex PCR, and TCRdb's table has in-frame clones only and misses some. The data show hundreds of thousands of clones, roughly four fifths seen once. The sequence came from a woman aged 70-85 years with acute or convalescent COVID-19. V is TRBV5-5 and J is TRBJ2-2, with D tentatively TRBD1 (5 bases). Source material: peripheral blood. Here the CDR3 reads CASSFLQGTGELFF. In DNA, the CDR3 is TGTGCCAGCAGCTTTTTGCAGGGAACCGGGGAGCTGTTTTTT.